This T cell receptor (beta chain) was recovered during a study of Graves' ophthalmopathy and Graves' hyperthyroidism (dated by TCRdb to 2017 to 2018). Study-wide context: Peripheral blood was collected at initial diagnosis, before any treatment. TCR beta repertoire signatures were used to distinguish Graves' ophthalmopathy from Graves' hyperthyroidism and to predict progression to ophthalmopathy. In total, 135 blood samples were TCR-sequenced: around 42 ophthalmopathy, 75 hyperthyroidism and some 17 hyperthyroidism-to-ophthalmopathy patients. To explore V-J signatures that distinguish ophthalmopathy from hyperthyroidism, a discovery set of about a hundred patients was enrolled, made up of under 50 with ophthalmopathy and roughly 55 with stable hyperthyroidism. An independent validation cohort was composed of some 19 hyperthyroidism patients and around 16 patients who later progressed from hyperthyroidism to ophthalmopathy. T-cell repertoires of thyroid tissue and blood were compared in over 5 hyperthyroidism patients. After sampling, hyperthyroidism patients received methimazole starting at 30 mg daily, and ophthalmopathy patients received high-dose intravenous methylprednisolone. For training and testing, the 100 patients in the discovery cohort were randomly divided in a 7:3 ratio.

Stable hyperthyroidism was defined as no progression to ophthalmopathy within 18 months of follow-up. The hyperthyroidism patients were 18 to 65 years old and newly diagnosed, with a disease duration of less than 2 months. Patients with other autoimmune diseases, uncontrolled infections, pregnancy or lactation were excluded from the study. Clinical symptoms, serum thyroxine, TRAb, thyroid ultrasound and orbital computed tomography were used for diagnosis. PBMCs were isolated from about 9 ml of fresh peripheral blood by Ficoll-Paque density gradient centrifugation. Total RNA was extracted using Trizol reagent, and RNA quality was checked on an Agilent 2100 Bioanalyzer. This clonotype showed up many times. The target of this receptor is not known. Within one base of it there is no much larger clone, and no base qualities were kept. The germline V gene sets CDR1 to SQVTM and CDR2 to ANQGSEA. Between the V and J ends, shortened by 6 bases and 4 bases respectively, the junction contains 13 bases. Taken from cysteine to phenylalanine, the CDR3 has 13 residues. Only CDR3 DNA remains: 39 bases, in frame from the first base.

What the study reported, not specific to this receptor: Ophthalmopathy was separated from stable hyperthyroidism by the 13-signature model with roughly 90% sensitivity and less than 82% specificity in cross-validation and with 80%/75% in the test set. Most of the expanded thyroid clonotypes with a frequency above 0.001 were also detected in blood, and it was suggested that the thyroid immune response may be reflected by blood repertoires. Sample size was not statistically predetermined, and group allocation was not concealed from the investigators. In validation, the model predicted ophthalmopathy progression with about 71% sensitivity and about 77% specificity; fewer than 15 predicted patients were CT-confirmed with GO in a median of roughly 6.8 months.

TCR beta CDR3 regions were amplified from RNA transcripts for repertoire sequencing. The first round was an RT-PCR using HTBI primers with the Qiagen OneStep RT-PCR kit, and this first round was followed by a second-round multiplex PCR, then size selection and purification. The libraries underwent paired-end sequencing with 100 bp reads on an Illumina HiSeq2000. Per the original workflow: Reads were processed with SOAPnuke, discarding reads with adapters, uncalled bases, mean Phred below 15, or no exact constant-primer or identifier match. High-quality paired reads were merged with COPE v1.2.5. Each unique nucleotide sequence was treated as a clonotype, and MiTCR v1.1 was used to align the clonotypes to the IMGT TRB V, D and J references. The analysis was limited to V-J combinations with a frequency above 0.0001, which together covered 99.2% of the repertoires. A TCR clonal expansion and chaos score per V-J combination was defined as the ratio of F50 clonal expansion to chaos observed in the TCRdist matrix. Features were reduced by Welch's t-statistics and random forest to over 10 V-J combinations, which fed a naive Bayes classifier. The Morisita-Horn index was used to measure how similar the thyroid and blood repertoires were. TCRdb itself trimmed the public reads at Q25 with fastp, ran MiXCR and retained productive beta chains. Here each entry gathers all rows of one CDR3 protein and keeps the most common genes and DNA. It is TCRdb's table, rather than the study itself, that gives the V and J calls and clone size. This sample gives hundreds of thousands of distinct CDR3 sequences in total; about 20% of them show up just once. More than 5.5% of the sample rests with the top ten.

Sequencing was performed on peripheral blood. The receptor comes from a woman younger than 35 with stable Graves' hyperthyroidism. Some clones in this sample may be carry-over from other donors' samples. Donor details come from another sample of the same person, matched by shared clones. The chain couples TRBV29-1 to TRBJ1-3; no D gene call is confident. The CDR3 region has the sequence CSVAISVGNTIYF. The sequenced DNA is TGCAGCGTCGCCATATCTGTCGGAAACACCATATATTTT. The reference TRBV29-1 and TRBJ1-3 proteins fill in what lies around the CDR3, so the full variable domain reads SAVISQKPSRDICQRGTSLTIQCQVDSQVTMMFWYRQQPGQSLTLIATANQGSEATYESGFVIDKFPISRPNLTFSTLTVSNMSPEDSSIYLCSVAISVGNTIYFGEGSWLTVV.